A selection of T cell receptor beta chains follows, all from one sample in a study of T cell repertoires in cytomegalovirus infection. From the reads, TCRdb called clonotypes with MiXCR, one entry per CDR3 protein. Of around 490,000 distinct CDR3 sequences listed, about 26% are singletons. Material for sequencing was PBMCs. The receptor set was obtained from a human donor in good health (CMV status not recorded). Some clones in this sample may be carry-over from other donors' samples. The CDR3 runs from the conserved cysteine through the conserved F or W. A D gene is named only where the DNA matches it firmly. The size of a clone is reported for some rows only, either as once, few or many, or as a class for expanded clones.

V gene: TRBV19
CDR3 length: 16
J gene: TRBJ1-5
clone size: few
D gene: .
CDR3 protein: CASSMWGGSGNQPQHF
CDR3 DNA: TGTGCCAGTAGTATGTGGGGGGGGAGTGGCAATCAGCCCCAGCATTTT

V gene: TRBV7-9
CDR3 length: 20
J gene: TRBJ1-1
clone size: .
D gene: .
CDR3 protein: CASSSPPSGQSRRMNTEAFF
CDR3 DNA: TGTGCCAGCAGCTCCCCACCGTCCGGACAGTCTCGTCGGATGAACACTGAAGCTTTCTTT

V gene: TRBV12-3/TRBV12-4
CDR3 length: 15
J gene: TRBJ2-5
clone size: few
D gene: .
CDR3 protein: CASSPRVGGQETQYF
CDR3 DNA: TGTGCCAGCAGTCCGAGAGTTGGGGGTCAAGAGACCCAGTACTTC

V gene: TRBV12-3/TRBV12-4
CDR3 length: 13
J gene: TRBJ2-1
clone size: .
D gene: .
CDR3 protein: CASSFTKGDEQFF
CDR3 DNA: TGTGCCAGCAGTTTTACCAAGGGAGATGAGCAGTTCTTC

V gene: TRBV20-1
CDR3 length: 11
J gene: TRBJ2-7
clone size: few
D gene: .
CDR3 protein: CSARDQVGHIF
CDR3 DNA: TGCAGTGCTAGAGATCAGGTCGGGCACATCTTC

V gene: TRBV11-2
CDR3 length: 14
J gene: TRBJ2-7
clone size: few
D gene: TRBD2
CDR3 protein: CASSGTSGKYEQYF
CDR3 DNA: TGTGCCAGCAGCGGGACTAGCGGGAAATACGAGCAGTACTTC

V gene: TRBV19
CDR3 length: 10
J gene: TRBJ1-1
clone size: .
D gene: .
CDR3 protein: CGGVNTEAFF
CDR3 DNA: TGTGGGGGGGTGAACACTGAAGCTTTCTTT

V gene: TRBV29-1
CDR3 length: 13
J gene: TRBJ1-1
clone size: .
D gene: .
CDR3 protein: CSVGLGGDTEAFF
CDR3 DNA: TGCAGCGTTGGTCTGGGGGGAGACACTGAAGCTTTCTTT

V gene: TRBV7-9
CDR3 length: 15
J gene: TRBJ2-5
clone size: few
D gene: .
CDR3 protein: CASLQDEGRSETQYF
CDR3 DNA: TGTGCCAGCCTCCAGGATGAGGGTAGATCAGAGACCCAGTACTTC

V gene: TRBV29-1
CDR3 length: 16
J gene: TRBJ2-2
clone size: .
D gene: TRBD2
CDR3 protein: CSVGSIAGGPTGELFF
CDR3 DNA: TGCAGCGTTGGATCTATAGCGGGAGGGCCTACCGGGGAGCTGTTTTTT

V gene: TRBV20-1
CDR3 length: 13
J gene: TRBJ2-3
clone size: .
D gene: .
CDR3 protein: CSARDPEGITQYF
CDR3 DNA: TGCAGTGCTAGAGATCCCGAAGGGATAACGCAGTATTTT

V gene: TRBV20-1
CDR3 length: 16
J gene: TRBJ2-1
clone size: .
D gene: TRBD2
CDR3 protein: CSVSTPGLAGHNEQFF
CDR3 DNA: TGCAGTGTCTCTACCCCGGGACTAGCGGGCCACAATGAGCAGTTCTTC

V gene: TRBV30
CDR3 length: 13
J gene: TRBJ1-2
clone size: .
D gene: .
CDR3 protein: CAWSVQALDGYTF
CDR3 DNA: TGTGCCTGGAGTGTACAGGCACTCGATGGCTACACCTTC

V gene: TRBV6-1
CDR3 length: 15
J gene: TRBJ1-5
clone size: .
D gene: TRBD1
CDR3 protein: CASSYDRGIYQPQHF
CDR3 DNA: TGTGCCAGCAGTTATGACAGGGGGATATATCAGCCCCAGCATTTT

V gene: TRBV6-2/TRBV6-3
CDR3 length: 11
J gene: TRBJ2-1
clone size: few
D gene: .
CDR3 protein: CASSYGSEQFF
CDR3 DNA: TGTGCCAGCAGTTACGGGTCGGAGCAGTTCTTC

V gene: TRBV28
CDR3 length: 14
J gene: TRBJ2-1
clone size: few
D gene: .
CDR3 protein: CASSSLRGRGEQFF
CDR3 DNA: TGTGCCAGCAGTTCCCTCCGGGGGCGCGGTGAGCAGTTCTTC

V gene: TRBV25-1
CDR3 length: 13
J gene: TRBJ2-2
clone size: few
D gene: .
CDR3 protein: CASTGTLTGELFF
CDR3 DNA: TGTGCCAGCACCGGGACGCTTACCGGGGAGCTGTTTTTT

V gene: TRBV20-1
CDR3 length: 14
J gene: TRBJ1-2
clone size: once
D gene: .
CDR3 protein: CSARDPGVAGGYTF
CDR3 DNA: TGCAGTGCTAGAGACCCTGGTGTGGCAGGGGGCTACACCTTC

V gene: TRBV6-1
CDR3 length: 14
J gene: TRBJ2-2
clone size: .
D gene: .
CDR3 protein: CASSTLFGTGELFF
CDR3 DNA: TGTGCCAGCAGTACCCTCTTTGGGACCGGGGAGCTGTTCTTT

V gene: TRBV14
CDR3 length: 19
J gene: TRBJ2-1
clone size: .
D gene: TRBD2
CDR3 protein: CASSQGGSGRARRYNEQFF
CDR3 DNA: TGTGCCAGCAGCCAAGGAGGTAGCGGGAGGGCCCGGAGGTACAATGAGCAGTTCTTC

V gene: TRBV6-5
CDR3 length: 14
J gene: TRBJ1-2
clone size: few
D gene: .
CDR3 protein: CASRAGDTHYGYTF
CDR3 DNA: TGTGCCAGCAGGGCAGGGGATACCCACTATGGCTACACCTTC

V gene: TRBV20-1
CDR3 length: 13
J gene: TRBJ2-7
clone size: .
D gene: .
CDR3 protein: CSAMGQGTYEQYF
CDR3 DNA: TGCAGTGCTATGGGTCAGGGGACCTACGAGCAGTACTTC

V gene: TRBV12-3/TRBV12-4
CDR3 length: 16
J gene: TRBJ2-3
clone size: .
D gene: .
CDR3 protein: CASSSSGRSFTDTQYF
CDR3 DNA: TGTGCCAGCAGTTCCTCGGGCAGGTCTTTCACAGATACGCAGTATTTT

V gene: TRBV19
CDR3 length: 14
J gene: TRBJ2-2
clone size: .
D gene: .
CDR3 protein: CASRREPHTGELFF
CDR3 DNA: TGTGCCAGTAGAAGGGAACCACACACCGGGGAGCTGTTTTTT

V gene: TRBV4-1
CDR3 length: 18
J gene: TRBJ1-1
clone size: .
D gene: .
CDR3 protein: CASSQKDLIGPRNTEAFF
CDR3 DNA: TGCGCCAGCAGCCAAAAAGATCTGATCGGACCTAGGAACACTGAAGCTTTCTTT

V gene: TRBV10-3
CDR3 length: 14
J gene: TRBJ1-3
clone size: .
D gene: .
CDR3 protein: CAIGPGVSGNTIYF
CDR3 DNA: TGTGCCATCGGCCCCGGCGTCTCTGGAAACACCATATATTTT

V gene: TRBV4-3
CDR3 length: 13
J gene: TRBJ2-1
clone size: few
D gene: TRBD2
CDR3 protein: CASSFSGSSEQFF
CDR3 DNA: TGCGCCAGCAGCTTTAGCGGGTCCTCTGAGCAGTTCTTC

V gene: TRBV5-6
CDR3 length: 16
J gene: TRBJ1-1
clone size: .
D gene: .
CDR3 protein: CASSPPSRGAGAEAFF
CDR3 DNA: TGTGCCAGCAGCCCACCTAGTCGGGGGGCCGGGGCTGAAGCTTTCTTT

V gene: TRBV7-8
CDR3 length: 17
J gene: TRBJ2-4
clone size: many
D gene: .
CDR3 protein: CASSLEPRSWGKNIQYF
CDR3 DNA: TGTGCCAGCAGCTTAGAACCGCGGTCGTGGGGCAAAAACATTCAGTACTTC

V gene: TRBV7-8
CDR3 length: 14
J gene: TRBJ2-1
clone size: many
D gene: .
CDR3 protein: CASSLSSSYNEQFF
CDR3 DNA: TGTGCCAGCAGCTTGAGCAGCTCCTACAATGAGCAGTTCTTC

V gene: TRBV7-2
CDR3 length: 16
J gene: TRBJ2-3
clone size: many
D gene: .
CDR3 protein: CASSERSVAVPDTQYF
CDR3 DNA: TGTGCCAGCAGCGAGAGATCGGTTGCGGTCCCAGATACGCAGTATTTT

V gene: TRBV12-3/TRBV12-4
CDR3 length: 15
J gene: TRBJ1-5
clone size: few
D gene: .
CDR3 protein: CASSNRRVSNQPQHF
CDR3 DNA: TGTGCCAGCAGCAACCGTAGGGTTAGCAATCAGCCCCAGCATTTT

V gene: TRBV30
CDR3 length: 14
J gene: TRBJ1-4
clone size: .
D gene: .
CDR3 protein: CAWSGTAGNEKLFF
CDR3 DNA: TGTGCCTGGTCCGGGACCGCGGGTAATGAAAAACTGTTTTTT

V gene: TRBV28
CDR3 length: 15
J gene: TRBJ2-2
clone size: .
D gene: TRBD2
CDR3 protein: CASHGSGSGAGELFF
CDR3 DNA: TGTGCCAGCCACGGAAGCGGGAGCGGGGCCGGGGAGCTGTTTTTT

V gene: TRBV7-8
CDR3 length: 17
J gene: TRBJ2-1
clone size: many
D gene: TRBD2
CDR3 protein: CASSLLLAGGFGDEQFF
CDR3 DNA: TGTGCCAGCAGCTTACTTCTAGCGGGAGGCTTCGGCGATGAGCAGTTCTTC

V gene: TRBV15
CDR3 length: 15
J gene: TRBJ2-1
clone size: few
D gene: TRBD1
CDR3 protein: CATSPRQGAYNEQFF
CDR3 DNA: TGTGCCACCAGCCCCCGACAGGGGGCCTACAATGAGCAGTTCTTC

V gene: TRBV24-1
CDR3 length: 16
J gene: TRBJ2-1
clone size: .
D gene: TRBD1
CDR3 protein: CATPPEAGTGDNEQFF
CDR3 DNA: TGTGCCACCCCTCCAGAGGCCGGGACAGGTGACAATGAGCAGTTCTTC

V gene: TRBV19
CDR3 length: 17
J gene: TRBJ2-7
clone size: .
D gene: TRBD2
CDR3 protein: CASSPHPTSGLPYEQYF
CDR3 DNA: TGTGCCAGTAGTCCGCACCCGACTAGCGGGCTTCCCTACGAGCAGTACTTC

V gene: TRBV19
CDR3 length: 13
J gene: TRBJ1-4
clone size: .
D gene: .
CDR3 protein: CASSSSGNEKLFF
CDR3 DNA: TGTGCCAGTAGTTCATCCGGAAATGAAAAACTGTTTTTT

V gene: TRBV12-3/TRBV12-4
CDR3 length: 16
J gene: TRBJ2-3
clone size: .
D gene: TRBD2
CDR3 protein: CASSFWLAGETDTQYF
CDR3 DNA: TGTGCCAGCAGTTTTTGGCTAGCGGGAGAGACAGATACGCAGTATTTT

V gene: TRBV7-2
CDR3 length: 14
J gene: TRBJ1-1
clone size: many
D gene: TRBD1
CDR3 protein: CASSVQTGTTEAFF
CDR3 DNA: TGTGCCAGCAGCGTTCAGACAGGGACCACTGAAGCTTTCTTT

V gene: TRBV28
CDR3 length: 13
J gene: TRBJ1-1
clone size: .
D gene: .
CDR3 protein: CASRTPGPTEAFF
CDR3 DNA: TGTGCCAGCAGAACACCGGGACCCACTGAAGCTTTCTTT

V gene: TRBV15
CDR3 length: 15
J gene: TRBJ1-6
clone size: .
D gene: .
CDR3 protein: CATSREVSGGSPLHF
CDR3 DNA: TGTGCCACCAGCAGAGAGGTTTCGGGTGGCTCACCCCTCCACTTT

V gene: TRBV10-3
CDR3 length: 13
J gene: TRBJ2-3
clone size: .
D gene: .
CDR3 protein: CAISAKAEDTQYF
CDR3 DNA: TGTGCCATCAGTGCAAAGGCCGAAGATACGCAGTATTTT

V gene: TRBV28
CDR3 length: 13
J gene: TRBJ2-3
clone size: few
D gene: .
CDR3 protein: CASSREGADTQYF
CDR3 DNA: TGTGCCAGCAGCCGCGAGGGGGCAGATACGCAGTATTTT

V gene: TRBV28
CDR3 length: 16
J gene: TRBJ2-3
clone size: .
D gene: TRBD2
CDR3 protein: CASSPGLAGLTDTQYF
CDR3 DNA: TGTGCCAGCAGTCCGGGACTAGCGGGGTTAACAGATACGCAGTATTTT

V gene: TRBV20-1
CDR3 length: 16
J gene: TRBJ1-4
clone size: .
D gene: TRBD1
CDR3 protein: CSAREHGTGSFEKLFF
CDR3 DNA: TGCAGTGCTAGAGAGCACGGGACAGGGTCTTTTGAAAAACTGTTTTTT

V gene: TRBV19
CDR3 length: 16
J gene: TRBJ1-2
clone size: .
D gene: TRBD1
CDR3 protein: CASSVTGTGLDYGYTF
CDR3 DNA: TGTGCCAGTAGCGTTACCGGGACAGGGTTGGACTATGGCTACACCTTC

V gene: TRBV20-1
CDR3 length: 14
J gene: TRBJ2-3
clone size: .
D gene: TRBD2
CDR3 protein: CSATLAGVTDTQYF
CDR3 DNA: TGCAGTGCCACTCTAGCGGGAGTAACAGATACGCAGTATTTT

V gene: TRBV28
CDR3 length: 14
J gene: TRBJ1-2
clone size: .
D gene: .
CDR3 protein: CASLTGGEYYGYTF
CDR3 DNA: TGTGCCAGCCTTACCGGTGGGGAGTACTATGGCTACACCTTC

V gene: TRBV6-2/TRBV6-3
CDR3 length: 16
J gene: TRBJ1-1
clone size: few
D gene: .
CDR3 protein: CASRSEGGGLNTEAFF
CDR3 DNA: TGTGCCAGCAGATCCGAGGGGGGGGGCCTGAACACTGAAGCTTTCTTT

V gene: TRBV7-8
CDR3 length: 16
J gene: TRBJ2-7
clone size: many
D gene: .
CDR3 protein: CASSLVAGTYSYEQYF
CDR3 DNA: TGTGCCAGCAGCTTAGTGGCCGGGACGTATTCCTACGAGCAGTACTTC

V gene: TRBV7-2
CDR3 length: 14
J gene: TRBJ1-1
clone size: many
D gene: TRBD1
CDR3 protein: CASSSGQMNTEAFF
CDR3 DNA: TGTGCCAGCAGCTCGGGACAGATGAACACTGAAGCTTTCTTT

V gene: TRBV19
CDR3 length: 19
J gene: TRBJ2-1
clone size: .
D gene: TRBD2
CDR3 protein: CASSIVPGGADSSYNEQFF
CDR3 DNA: TGTGCCAGTAGTATAGTACCGGGGGGAGCCGATAGCTCCTACAATGAGCAGTTCTTC

V gene: TRBV30
CDR3 length: 15
J gene: TRBJ1-1
clone size: few
D gene: TRBD1
CDR3 protein: CAWGVPGQGRTEAFF
CDR3 DNA: TGTGCCTGGGGCGTGCCCGGACAGGGGAGGACTGAAGCTTTCTTT

V gene: TRBV6-2/TRBV6-3
CDR3 length: 14
J gene: TRBJ2-7
clone size: few
D gene: TRBD2
CDR3 protein: CASRPGLAGYEQYF
CDR3 DNA: TGTGCCAGCAGGCCGGGACTAGCAGGCTACGAGCAGTACTTC

V gene: TRBV12-3/TRBV12-4
CDR3 length: 15
J gene: TRBJ2-3
clone size: few
D gene: .
CDR3 protein: CASSPRSGYTDTQYF
CDR3 DNA: TGTGCCAGCAGTCCAAGAAGCGGATACACAGATACGCAGTATTTT

V gene: TRBV20-1
CDR3 length: 15
J gene: TRBJ1-5
clone size: .
D gene: .
CDR3 protein: CSASAGDARNQPQHF
CDR3 DNA: TGCAGTGCTAGCGCGGGGGATGCGCGCAATCAGCCCCAGCATTTT

V gene: TRBV25-1
CDR3 length: 16
J gene: TRBJ2-3
clone size: .
D gene: TRBD2
CDR3 protein: CASSEAVGERGDTQYF
CDR3 DNA: TGTGCCAGCAGTGAAGCCGTAGGGGAGCGGGGAGATACGCAGTATTTT

V gene: TRBV6-6
CDR3 length: 13
J gene: TRBJ2-2
clone size: .
D gene: .
CDR3 protein: CASSYSDIGELFF
CDR3 DNA: TGTGCCAGCAGTTACTCAGACATCGGGGAGCTGTTTTTT